This T cell receptor beta chain was recovered during a study of identical twins. Study results and limitations: Models underestimated out-of-frame TCR alpha sharing in monozygotic twins.

This clonotype appeared many times. Its specificity is not known. TCRdb recomputed calls from the 5' RACE reads with MiXCR, one row per CDR3 protein. The sample lists 410,000 or so distinct CDR3 sequences, approximately 18% occurring once. CDR3 length equals 19 residues. V dropped 2 bases and J dropped 0; count of bases not matched to a gene: 12. The V gene's germline CDR1 is SGHAT and CDR2 FQNNGV. The sequenced sample consisted of naive T cells sorted from blood. The source of this sequence is a man between 45 and 60 years old in good health. V usage is TRBV11-2 and J usage is TRBJ2-2; 7 nucleotides match TRBD1. The CDR3 here is CASSLFLPGQLTNTGELFF. The CDR3 DNA follows: TGTGCCAGCAGCTTATTTCTCCCGGGACAGCTTACGAACACCGGGGAGCTGTTTTTT.